Listed here are 24 T cell receptor beta chains from one sample, sequenced in a study of CD8 T cells in ankylosing spondylitis. Using its own MiXCR run on the 5' RACE reads, TCRdb lists one record per CDR3 protein. The sample includes about 160,000 distinct CDR3 sequences, roughly 10% of them seen just once. The specimen sequenced was blood, either unsorted or a sorted T cell fraction (not recorded which). These receptors were taken from a female donor with ankylosing spondylitis or in good health (not recorded which).

This clonotype has a count of ten or more. The chain joins TRBV11-2 to TRBJ2-1; D not certain. CDR1 SGHAT and CDR2 FQNNGV come from the germline V gene. The CDR3 length is 14 residues. V shed 5 bases and J shed 1 base, with 9 bases lying between them. This chain's CDR3 is CASSTTISYNEQFF. CDR3 nucleotide sequence: TGTGCCAGCAGCACGACGATATCCTACAATGAGCAGTTCTTC. Full variable domain (missing parts from reference TRBV11-2 and TRBJ2-1): EAGVAQSPRYKIIEKRQSVAFWCNPISGHATLYWYQQILGQGPKLLIQFQNNGVVDDSQLPKDRFSAERLKGVDSTLKIQPAKLEDSAVYLCASSTTISYNEQFFGPGTRLTVL.

The genes are TRBV19 and TRBJ1-2; no firm D call. The V gene lost 6 bases and the J gene lost 2 bases, with 10 bases spanning the gap. Germline values: CDR1 LNHDA, CDR2 SQIVND (reference sequence). The CDR3 consists of 13 residues. The DNA for the CDR3 is TGTGCCAGTAGCCGACACGAAAACTATGGCTACACCTTC. It encodes CASSRHENYGYTF. Full variable domain (outside the CDR3, taken from reference TRBV19 and TRBJ1-2): DGGITQSPKYLFRKEGQNVTLSCEQNLNHDAMYWYRQDPGQGLRLIYYSQIVNDFQKGDIAEGYSVSREKKESFPLTVTSAQKNPTAFYLCASSRHENYGYTFGSGTRLTVV.

This clonotype occurred a few times. The chain couples TRBV12-3 or TRBV12-4 to TRBJ2-7, with D maybe TRBD2 (5 bases). There are 16 residues in the CDR3. With 2 bases removed from V and 1 base from J, the gap between germline ends came to 15 bases. Here the CDR3 DNA reads TGTGCCAGCAGTTTAAGACCCGCTAGCCGGTCCTACGAGCAGTACTTC. This translates into CASSLRPASRSYEQYF.

V and J are TRBV7-6 and TRBJ2-7, with 7 bases matching TRBD1. The V gene end was trimmed by 2 bases and the J gene end by 1 base; junction bases not matched to a gene: 5. The germline CDR1 and CDR2 sequences are SGHVS and FNYEAQ. The CDR3 runs 15 residues. This chain's CDR3 is CASSLTQGLSYEQYF. The CDR3 DNA sequence: TGTGCCAGCAGCTTAACACAGGGGTTGTCCTACGAGCAGTACTTC.

This clonotype was recorded a few times. J is TRBJ1-1 and V is TRBV11-2; a possible D gene is TRBD1 (6 bases). There are 14 residues in the CDR3. V was trimmed by 3 bases and J by 2 bases, leaving 10 bases between them. The germline CDR1 and CDR2 sequences are SGHAT and FQNNGV. CDR3 amino acids: CASSFGTLNTEAFF. For the CDR3, the DNA is TGTGCCAGCAGCTTTGGGACACTAAACACTGAAGCTTTCTTT.

This clonotype was seen more than once but under ten times. V gene TRBV10-3 combines with J gene TRBJ1-1; D remains unclear. V lost 10 bases, J lost 2 bases, and 11 bases lay in between. This CDR3 is built from 12 residues. CDR1 and CDR2 from the germline V gene are ENHRY and SYGVKD. Written as DNA, the CDR3 is TGTGCCACCCTCGGGGATAACACTGAAGCTTTCTTT. Encoded protein: CATLGDNTEAFF.

In this sample, this clonotype turned up a few times. This chain uses TRBV27 with TRBJ1-1, with D tentatively TRBD1 (6 bases). In germline, CDR1 is MNHEY, CDR2 SMNVEV (reference sequence). The CDR3 is 14 residues long. V gave up 6 bases and J gave up 4 bases, with 15 bases separating them. The CDR3: CASSWGGQGTEAFF. CDR3 DNA: TGTGCCAGCAGCTGGGGGGGGCAGGGCACTGAAGCTTTCTTT.

The chain couples TRBV28 to TRBJ2-2, with a possible D match to TRBD1 (7 bases). Germline V gene lookup returns CDR1 MDHEN and CDR2 SYDVKM. V lost 11 bases, J lost 5 bases, and 18 bases lay in between. This CDR3 has 14 amino acids. The CDR3 reads CAVTRQGGTGELFF. CDR3 nucleotides: TGTGCCGTAACCCGACAGGGAGGAACCGGGGAGCTGTTTTTT.

This clonotype was detected only a few times. The chain is built from TRBV3-1 and TRBJ2-7; D possibly corresponds to TRBD1 (6 bases). This CDR3 has 15 residues. The V end was cut by 4 bases, the J end by 0 bases, with 13 bases between. CDR1 is LGHDT and CDR2 is YNNKEL in the germline V gene (reference sequence). The CDR3 nucleotides read TGTGCCAGCAGCCCCTTGGGGGCCTTCTCCTACGAGCAGTACTTC. Translated: CASSPLGAFSYEQYF.

This clonotype was detected many times. The chain combines TRBV6-5 with TRBJ2-1, with TRBD2 as a possible D gene (6 bases). This CDR3 is 16 amino acids long. Germline CDR1 MNHEY, CDR2 SVGAGI. V gave up 3 bases and J gave up 3 bases, with 15 bases separating them. The CDR3 DNA sequence: TGTGCCAGCAGTTATGGGCGGACTACCAACTACAATGAGCAGTTCTTC. Encoded protein: CASSYGRTTNYNEQFF.

The V gene is TRBV27, the J gene TRBJ2-3, with no clear D. The CDR3 covers 13 residues. CDR1 and CDR2 (germline): MNHEY, SMNVEV (reference sequence). The V end was cut by 4 bases, the J end by 7 bases, with 12 bases between. The CDR3 nucleotides are TGTGCCAGCAGTTCCGACCTCGCAAATACGCAGTATTTT. As protein: CASSSDLANTQYF.

The chain is built from TRBV3-1 and TRBJ2-5; 11 bases agree with TRBD2. The V gene end was trimmed by 0 bases and the J gene end by 5 bases; junction bases not matched to a gene: 8. Per the germline V gene, CDR1 is LGHDT and CDR2 is YNNKEL (reference sequence). This CDR3 comprises 17 residues. This CDR3 reads CASSQERSLAGGETQYF. DNA of the CDR3: TGTGCCAGCAGCCAAGAGCGTTCGCTAGCGGGAGGTGAGACCCAGTACTTC.

As DNA, the CDR3 is TGTGCCAGTGGACTAGCGGGACTCACCGGGGAGCTGTTTTTT. This codes for CASGLAGLTGELFF. This chain joins TRBV6-1 and TRBJ2-2, with TRBD2 matching over 12 bases. The V gene's germline CDR1 is MNHNS and CDR2 SASEGT. There are 14 residues in the CDR3. The V and J ends lost 9 bases and 4 bases, in that order; junction bases with no gene match: 3.

The CDR3 DNA reads as TGTGCCAGCAGCCGTCTCCCTCACGAAGGCTACACCTTC. Amino acid sequence: CASSRLPHEGYTF. The chain combines TRBV12-3 or TRBV12-4 with TRBJ1-2; D not certain. The CDR3 sequence is 13 residues long. Between the trimmed V and J ends, which lost 6 bases and 8 bases, there was a span of 16 bases.

There are a few counts of this clonotype. The chain combines TRBV6-1 with TRBJ1-1; D remains ambiguous. The CDR3 consists of 13 residues. Germline CDR1 MNHNS, CDR2 SASEGT. V was cut by 7 bases and J by 1 base, with 10 bases left in between. The CDR3 region is CASTPGTNTEAFF. CDR3 nucleotides: TGTGCCAGCACCCCCGGAACGAACACTGAAGCTTTCTTT.

This clonotype was detected a few times. This chain links TRBV7-9 with TRBJ2-1, with TRBD2 as a possible D gene (6 bases). The CDR3 has 12 amino acids. The ends were cut back, 1 base at V and 9 bases at J, with 7 bases in the middle. The germline gives CDR1 SEHNR, CDR2 FQNEAQ (reference sequence). CDR3 loop: CASSLGRVEQFF. DNA of the CDR3: TGTGCCAGCAGCTTAGGGAGGGTTGAGCAGTTCTTC.

This clonotype has a handful of counts. This chain joins TRBV6-1 and TRBJ2-1, with TRBD2 matching 10 bases. This CDR3 comprises 13 residues. Germline V gene data show CDR1 as MNHNS and CDR2 as SASEGT. V trimming: 7 bases; J trimming: 9 bases; junction bases outside the gene matches: 6. CDR3 loop: CASTSGRGGEQFF. CDR3 coding DNA: TGTGCCAGCACAAGCGGGAGGGGCGGTGAGCAGTTCTTC.

This rearrangement joins TRBV11-2 to TRBJ2-1; D is ambiguous. Germline V gives CDR1 SGHAT, CDR2 FQNNGV. The CDR3 spans 16 residues. V lost 3 bases, J lost 0 bases, and 12 bases lay in between. The DNA for the CDR3 is TGTGCCAGCAGCTTTTCCCAGGTTAGCTCCTACAATGAGCAGTTCTTC. It specifies CASSFSQVSSYNEQFF.

This clonotype has ten or more counts. The chain joins TRBV24-1 to TRBJ2-2; weak D call: TRBD2 (5 bases). The CDR3 length is 16 residues. V gave up 2 bases and J gave up 3 bases, with 12 bases separating them. The germline gives CDR1 KGHDR, CDR2 SFDVKD. The DNA for the CDR3 is TGTGCCACCAGTGATTCCGGGATTTCGGACACCGGGGAGCTGTTTTTT. Translating it yields CATSDSGISDTGELFF.

This clonotype was observed many times. In DNA, the CDR3 is TGCGCCAGCACAAGGGGCACTGAAGCTTTCTTT. This encodes CASTRGTEAFF. This chain uses TRBV5-1 with TRBJ1-1, with D possibly matching TRBD1 (5 bases). Germline V CDR1 and CDR2: SGHRS, YFSETQ. V dropped 6 bases and J dropped 4 bases, with 7 bases sitting between them. The CDR3 is 11 amino acids.

This clonotype came up a few times. V usage is TRBV7-6 and J usage is TRBJ2-2, with 7 bases identical to TRBD1. With V trimmed by 5 bases and J by 1 base, 1 base remained unmatched. The CDR3 is 14 residues long. Germline V lookup: CDR1 SGHVS, CDR2 FNYEAQ. The DNA of the CDR3 is TGTGCCAGCAGCAGGACAGGGAACACCGGGGAGCTGTTTTTT. Protein: CASSRTGNTGELFF. Full variable domain (outside the CDR3, taken from reference TRBV7-6 and TRBJ2-2): GAGVSQSPRYKVTKRGQDVALRCDPISGHVSLYWYRQALGQGPEFLTYFNYEAQQDKSGLPNDRFSAERPEGSISTLTIQRTEQRDSAMYRCASSRTGNTGELFFGEGSRLTVL.

This clonotype is termed medium-sized. The V gene is TRBV9, the J gene TRBJ1-2; D is undetermined. Trimming removed 4 bases at V and 9 bases at J, with 16 bases between. The CDR3 is 13 amino acids. CDR1 and CDR2 from the germline V gene are SGDLS and YYNGEE. The CDR3 DNA is TGTGCCAGCAGCCCCCCGTGGGTCCGGCGCTACACCTTC. It is translated as CASSPPWVRRYTF.

The V call is TRBV6-2 or TRBV6-3, the J call TRBJ2-3; D is undetermined. Trimming removed 0 bases at V and 0 bases at J, with 7 bases between. The CDR3 runs 15 residues. Looked up from germline, CDR1 is MNHEY and CDR2 is SVGEGT. The CDR3: CASSYSGSSTDTQYF. The CDR3, as DNA: TGTGCCAGCAGTTACTCAGGCTCTAGCACAGATACGCAGTATTTT.

This clonotype occurred many times. V gene TRBV7-8 combines with J gene TRBJ1-5; weak D call: TRBD1 (6 bases). V lost 1 base, J lost 7 bases, and 11 bases lay in between. The CDR3 is 14 residues long. Per the germline V gene, CDR1 is SGHVS and CDR2 is FQNEAQ. The CDR3 spells CASSLEAGEQPQHF. CDR3 sequence (DNA): TGTGCCAGCAGCTTAGAGGCAGGGGAGCAGCCCCAGCATTTT. Using reference TRBV7-8 and TRBJ1-5 for the parts outside the CDR3, the full variable domain is GAGVSQSPRYKVAKRGQDVALRCDPISGHVSLFWYQQALGQGPEFLTYFQNEAQLDKSGLPSDRFFAERPEGSVSTLKIQRTQQEDSAVYLCASSLEAGEQPQHFGDGTRLSIL.